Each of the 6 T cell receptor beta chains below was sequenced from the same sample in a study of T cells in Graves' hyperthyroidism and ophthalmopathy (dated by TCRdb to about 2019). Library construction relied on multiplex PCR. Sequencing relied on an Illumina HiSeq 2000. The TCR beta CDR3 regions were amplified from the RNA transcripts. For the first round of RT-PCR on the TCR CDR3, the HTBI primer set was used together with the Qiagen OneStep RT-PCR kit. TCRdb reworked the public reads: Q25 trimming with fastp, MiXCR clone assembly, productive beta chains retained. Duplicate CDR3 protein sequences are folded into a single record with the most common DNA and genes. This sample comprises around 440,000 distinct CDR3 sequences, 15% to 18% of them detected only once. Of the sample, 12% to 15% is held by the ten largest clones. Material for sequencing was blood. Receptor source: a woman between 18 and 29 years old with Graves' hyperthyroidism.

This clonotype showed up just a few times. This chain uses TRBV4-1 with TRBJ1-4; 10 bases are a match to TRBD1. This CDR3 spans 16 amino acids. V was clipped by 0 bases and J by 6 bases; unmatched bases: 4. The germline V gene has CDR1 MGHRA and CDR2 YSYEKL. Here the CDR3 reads CASSQEHGTGDEKLFF. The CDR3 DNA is TGCGCCAGCAGCCAAGAACATGGGACAGGGGATGAAAAACTGTTTTTT.

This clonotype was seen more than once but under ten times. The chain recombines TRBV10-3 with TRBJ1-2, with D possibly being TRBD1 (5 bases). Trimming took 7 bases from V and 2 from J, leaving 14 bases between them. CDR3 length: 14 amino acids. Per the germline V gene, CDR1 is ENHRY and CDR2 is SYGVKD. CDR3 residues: CAIKPDTLNYGYTF. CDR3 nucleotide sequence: TGTGCCATCAAGCCGGACACCTTAAACTATGGCTACACCTTC.

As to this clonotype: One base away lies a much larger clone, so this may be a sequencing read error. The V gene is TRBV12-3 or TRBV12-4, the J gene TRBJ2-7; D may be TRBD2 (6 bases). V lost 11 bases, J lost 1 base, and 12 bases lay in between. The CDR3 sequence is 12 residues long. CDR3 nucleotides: TGTGCCGGCCGCCGGGGGTCCTACGAGCAGTACTTC. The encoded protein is CAGRRGSYEQYF.

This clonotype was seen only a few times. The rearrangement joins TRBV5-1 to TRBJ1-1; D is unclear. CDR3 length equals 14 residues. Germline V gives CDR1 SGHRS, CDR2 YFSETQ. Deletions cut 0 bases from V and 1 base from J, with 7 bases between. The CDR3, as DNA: TGCGCCAGCAGCTTGGGGACCCAGAACACTGAAGCTTTCTTT. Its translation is CASSLGTQNTEAFF. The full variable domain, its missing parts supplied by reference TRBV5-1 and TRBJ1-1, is KAGVTQTPRYLIKTRGQQVTLSCSPISGHRSVSWYQQTPGQGLQFLFEYFSETQRNKGNFPGRFSGRQFSNSRSEMNVSTLELGDSALYLCASSLGTQNTEAFFGQGTRLTVV.

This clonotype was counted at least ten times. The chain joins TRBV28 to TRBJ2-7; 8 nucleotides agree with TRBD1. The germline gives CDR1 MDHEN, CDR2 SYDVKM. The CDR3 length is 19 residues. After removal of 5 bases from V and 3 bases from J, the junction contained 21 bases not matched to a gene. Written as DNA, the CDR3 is TGTGCCAGCAGTCCTCGGACGGCCGGCAGGGGGCCTTCGGACTACGAGCAGTACTTC. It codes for CASSPRTAGRGPSDYEQYF.

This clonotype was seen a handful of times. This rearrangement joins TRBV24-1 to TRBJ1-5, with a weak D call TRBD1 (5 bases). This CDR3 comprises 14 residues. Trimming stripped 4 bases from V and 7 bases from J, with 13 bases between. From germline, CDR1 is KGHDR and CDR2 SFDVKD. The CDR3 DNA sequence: TGTGCCACCAGTGACGCGGGACCCTTCCAGCCCCAGCATTTT. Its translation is CATSDAGPFQPQHF.